This entry lists 13 T cell receptor beta chains sequenced from one sample in a study of T cells after yellow fever vaccination. TCRdb recomputed calls from the 5' RACE reads with MiXCR, one row per CDR3 protein. The sample has about 370,000 distinct CDR3 sequences; more than 9% are singletons. The specimen comprised PBMCs, sampled on the day of the first yellow fever vaccination. All receptors come from a man aged 18 to 35 who received the YFV17D yellow fever vaccine.

This chain joins TRBV12-3 or TRBV12-4 and TRBJ1-2, with 7 nucleotides matching TRBD1. The V segment lost 7 bases and the J segment 0 bases; nucleotides outside the gene matches: 8. CDR3 length: 15 residues. The CDR3: CASTLRDSPNYGYTF. In DNA, the CDR3 is TGTGCCAGCACTCTCAGGGACAGCCCTAACTATGGCTACACCTTC.

In its sample, this clonotype was seen a few times. V and J are TRBV4-1 and TRBJ2-1; 9 nucleotides line up with TRBD1. The V gene's germline CDR1 is MGHRA and CDR2 YSYEKL. This CDR3 spans 15 amino acids. Trimming cost V 4 bases and J 8 bases; bases outside gene matches: 9. The CDR3 bases are TGCGCCAGCAGCCTTGGACAGGGGAGTAGCGATGAGCAGTTCTTC. This translates into CASSLGQGSSDEQFF.

This clonotype occurred a few times. The CDR3 spells CATSRWWDSQLGSPLHF. Written as DNA, the CDR3 is TGTGCCACCAGCAGGTGGTGGGACAGCCAACTAGGTTCACCCCTCCACTTT. The V gene is TRBV15, the J gene TRBJ1-6, with 7 bases fitting TRBD1. The ends lost 3 bases at V and 9 bases at J; junction bases unmatched: 14. Germline V gene data show CDR1 as LNHNV and CDR2 as YYDKDF (reference sequence). The CDR3 runs to 17 residues.

This clonotype was seen a handful of times. V is TRBV5-1 and J is TRBJ2-1; D gene uncertain. This CDR3 has 12 residues. The V and J ends lost 2 bases and 6 bases respectively, with 6 bases between them. Per the germline V gene, CDR1 is SGHRS and CDR2 is YFSETQ. The CDR3 DNA follows: TGCGCCAGCAGCTTATGGGGCAATGAGCAGTTCTTC. Its protein is CASSLWGNEQFF. The full variable domain, its missing parts supplied by reference TRBV5-1 and TRBJ2-1, is KAGVTQTPRYLIKTRGQQVTLSCSPISGHRSVSWYQQTPGQGLQFLFEYFSETQRNKGNFPGRFSGRQFSNSRSEMNVSTLELGDSALYLCASSLWGNEQFFGPGTRLTVL.

The genes are TRBV7-9 and TRBJ1-1; no clear D. The germline V gene has CDR1 SEHNR and CDR2 FQNEAQ (reference sequence). V dropped 5 bases and J dropped 4 bases, with 14 bases sitting between them. The length of the CDR3 is 14 residues. CDR3 sequence (DNA): TGTGCCAGCAGCGCTATTTCATTGCCCACTGAAGCTTTCTTT. Protein product: CASSAISLPTEAFF.

This CDR3 reads CASSVTPLGPQHF. The CDR3, as DNA: TGTGCCAGCAGCGTAACCCCGCTCGGGCCCCAGCATTTT. The J gene is TRBJ1-5, the V gene TRBV9, with unresolved D. Deletions cut 1 base from V and 9 bases from J, with 11 bases between. The CDR3 sequence is 13 residues long. The germline V gene has CDR1 SGDLS and CDR2 YYNGEE.

This clonotype was seen a few times. This sequence joins TRBV7-9 and TRBJ1-6; D call uncertain. Trimming removed 3 bases at V and 11 bases at J, with 8 bases between. The CDR3 has 12 amino acids. Per germline, CDR1 SEHNR and CDR2 FQNEAQ (reference sequence). The CDR3 nucleotides read TGTGCCAGCAGCTTTGGTGACGCACCCCTCCACTTT. Its protein product is CASSFGDAPLHF.

The chain is built from TRBV3-1 and TRBJ2-2; TRBD2 matches 10 bases. The CDR3 extends over 16 amino acids. Germline CDR1 reads LGHDT; CDR2 reads YNNKEL (reference sequence). V was pared by 8 bases and J by 1 base, with 7 bases of the junction left unmatched. Here the CDR3 DNA reads TGTGCCAGCGGCCGAGCGGGGGGGAGGAACACCGGGGAGCTGTTTTTT. Translated, it gives CASGRAGGRNTGELFF.

There are a few counts of this clonotype. J is TRBJ2-7 and V is TRBV14; 9 positions agree with TRBD1. The CDR3 sequence is 16 residues long. Germline assignment: CDR1 SGHDN and CDR2 FVKESK. J gave up 5 bases and V 1 base, and 9 bases lay outside the gene matches. CDR3 amino acids: CASSQADGTGYNEQYF. CDR3 in DNA: TGTGCCAGCAGCCAAGCAGACGGGACAGGGTACAACGAGCAGTACTTC.

V and J are TRBV4-3 and TRBJ1-4; 7 bases match TRBD1. Germline V gives CDR1 LGHNA, CDR2 YSLEER. The CDR3 contains 15 residues. V was clipped by 4 bases and J by 1 base; unmatched bases: 3. For the CDR3, the DNA is TGCGCCAGCAGCCGTGACAGGGTAACTAATGAAAAACTGTTTTTT. Amino acid sequence: CASSRDRVTNEKLFF.

The chain combines TRBV13 with TRBJ2-7, with 9 positions matching TRBD1. Germline V lookup: CDR1 PRHDT, CDR2 FYEKMQ (reference sequence). V shed 1 base, J shed 7 bases, and the junction held 11 bases outside the gene matches. The CDR3 runs 16 residues. The CDR3 bases are TGTGCCAGCAGCTTAGCGGGAACAGGGGGCGCGGATGAGCAGTACGTC. Amino acids: CASSLAGTGGADEQYV.

This clonotype was seen only a few times. The chain carries TRBV20-1 and TRBJ2-1; D is unresolved. V was cut by 0 bases and J by 5 bases, with 8 bases left in between. The CDR3 totals 13 residues. Germline V gives CDR1 DFQATT, CDR2 SNEGSKA (reference sequence). In DNA form, the CDR3 reads TGCAGTGCTAGAGATGTCAGGAACAATGAGCAGTTCTTC. This translates into CSARDVRNNEQFF.

V and J are TRBV11-1 and TRBJ2-1; a possible D gene is TRBD1 (6 bases). The V and J ends lost 5 bases and 5 bases respectively, with 19 bases between them. This CDR3 is 16 amino acids long. Germline CDR1 is SGHAT and CDR2 is FQDESV (reference sequence). The CDR3 here is CASSRTGTSSHNEQFF. CDR3 nucleotides: TGTGCCAGCAGCAGAACCGGGACATCTTCTCACAATGAGCAGTTCTTC.